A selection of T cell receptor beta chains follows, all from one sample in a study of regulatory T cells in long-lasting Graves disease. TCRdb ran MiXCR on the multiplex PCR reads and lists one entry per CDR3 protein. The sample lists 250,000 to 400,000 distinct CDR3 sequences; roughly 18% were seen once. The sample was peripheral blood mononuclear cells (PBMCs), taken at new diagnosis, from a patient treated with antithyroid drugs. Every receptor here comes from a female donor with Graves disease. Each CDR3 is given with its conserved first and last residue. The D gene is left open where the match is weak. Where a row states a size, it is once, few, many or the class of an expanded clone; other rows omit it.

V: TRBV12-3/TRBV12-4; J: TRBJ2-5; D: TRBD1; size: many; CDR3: CASTSGRQGETQYF; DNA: TGTGCCAGCACCTCGGGCAGACAGGGAGAGACCCAGTACTTC
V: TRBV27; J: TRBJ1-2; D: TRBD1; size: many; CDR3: CATLTSGGGYTF; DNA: TGTGCCACTCTAACCTCAGGGGGCGGCTACACCTTC
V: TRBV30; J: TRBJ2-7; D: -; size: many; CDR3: CAWSVAVGYEQYF; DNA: TGTGCCTGGAGTGTAGCGGTAGGATACGAGCAGTACTTC
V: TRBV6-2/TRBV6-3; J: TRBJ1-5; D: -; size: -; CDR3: CASSYQGRQPQHF; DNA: TGTGCCAGCAGTTACCAGGGGCGCCAGCCCCAGCATTTT
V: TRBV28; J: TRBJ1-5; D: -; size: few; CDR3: CASSRWDVGSNQPQHF; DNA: TGTGCCAGCAGTCGCTGGGACGTTGGGAGCAATCAGCCCCAGCATTTT
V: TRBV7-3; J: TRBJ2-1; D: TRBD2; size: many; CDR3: CASSLRAGPNNEQFF; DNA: TGTGCCAGCAGCTTAAGAGCGGGGCCCAACAATGAGCAGTTCTTC
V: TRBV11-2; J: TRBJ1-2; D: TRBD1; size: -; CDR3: CASSTQGAVGYTF; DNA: TGTGCCAGCAGCACACAGGGGGCAGTTGGCTACACCTTC
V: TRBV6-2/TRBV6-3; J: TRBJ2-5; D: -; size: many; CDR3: CASSQRLGTTQETQYF; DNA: TGTGCCAGCAGTCAACGGCTTGGCACTACTCAAGAGACCCAGTACTTC
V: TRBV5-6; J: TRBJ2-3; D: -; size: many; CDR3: CASSLGWLAADTQYF; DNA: TGTGCCAGCAGCTTGGGCTGGCTAGCAGCAGATACGCAGTATTTT
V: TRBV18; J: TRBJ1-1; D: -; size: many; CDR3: CASSPEQLNTEAFF; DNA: TGTGCCAGCTCACCGGAACAGTTGAACACTGAAGCTTTCTTT
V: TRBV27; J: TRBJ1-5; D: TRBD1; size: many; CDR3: CASSLRQGGQPQHF; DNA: TGTGCCAGCAGTTTACGACAGGGAGGTCAGCCCCAGCATTTT
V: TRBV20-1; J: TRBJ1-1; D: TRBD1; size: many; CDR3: CSAPSGTGGLGTEAFF; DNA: TGCAGTGCCCCCAGCGGGACAGGGGGTCTCGGCACTGAAGCTTTCTTT
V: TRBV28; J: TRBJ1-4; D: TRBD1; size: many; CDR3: CASSPYRGQDEKLFF; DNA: TGTGCCAGCAGTCCCTACAGGGGGCAGGATGAAAAACTGTTTTTT
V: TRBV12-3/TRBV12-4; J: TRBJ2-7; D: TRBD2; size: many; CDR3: CASSSGTSGFRATYEQYF; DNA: TGTGCCAGCAGTTCCGGGACTAGCGGGTTTAGAGCGACCTACGAGCAGTACTTC
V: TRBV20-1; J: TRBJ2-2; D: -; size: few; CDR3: CSAGDTNTGELFF; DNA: TGCAGTGCGGGGGACACCAACACCGGGGAGCTGTTTTTT
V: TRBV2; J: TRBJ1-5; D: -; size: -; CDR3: CASTGEANQPQHF; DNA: TGTGCCAGCACGGGGGAGGCAAATCAGCCCCAGCATTTT
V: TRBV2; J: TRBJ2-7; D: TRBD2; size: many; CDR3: CASSPWASGRTYEQYF; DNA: TGTGCCAGCAGCCCCTGGGCTAGCGGGAGGACCTACGAGCAGTACTTC
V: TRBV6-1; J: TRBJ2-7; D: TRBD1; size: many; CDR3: CASSDDRDEQYF; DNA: TGTGCCAGCAGTGACGACAGGGACGAGCAGTACTTC
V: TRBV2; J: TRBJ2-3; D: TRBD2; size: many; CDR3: CASSEVGGGTDTQYF; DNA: TGTGCCAGCAGTGAAGTTGGGGGAGGGACAGATACGCAGTATTTT
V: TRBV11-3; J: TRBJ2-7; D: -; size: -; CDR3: CASASGSYEQYF; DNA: TGTGCCAGCGCCAGTGGGTCCTACGAGCAGTACTTC
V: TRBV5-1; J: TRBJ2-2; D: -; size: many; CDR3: CASSWDASNTGELFF; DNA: TGCGCCAGCAGCTGGGACGCCTCGAACACCGGGGAGCTGTTTTTT
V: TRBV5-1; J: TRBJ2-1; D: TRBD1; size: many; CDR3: CASSLETGTYNEQFF; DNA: TGCGCCAGCAGCTTGGAGACAGGGACCTACAATGAGCAGTTCTTC
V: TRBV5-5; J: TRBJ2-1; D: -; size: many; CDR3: CASLAYNEQFF; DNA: TGTGCCAGCCTGGCCTACAATGAGCAGTTCTTC
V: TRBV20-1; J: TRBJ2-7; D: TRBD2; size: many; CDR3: CSARGLAGSYEQYF; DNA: TGCAGTGCTAGGGGGCTAGCGGGGTCCTACGAGCAGTACTTC
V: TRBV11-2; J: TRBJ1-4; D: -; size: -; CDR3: CASSLQGFPDEKLFF; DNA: TGTGCCAGCAGCTTACAAGGCTTCCCCGATGAAAAACTGTTTTTT
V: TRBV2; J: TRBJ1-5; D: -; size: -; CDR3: CASRDSDQPQHF; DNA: TGTGCCAGCAGGGATAGTGATCAGCCCCAGCATTTT
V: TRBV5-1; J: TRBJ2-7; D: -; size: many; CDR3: CASSFTVSSYEQYF; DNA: TGCGCCAGCAGCTTCACAGTGAGCTCCTACGAGCAGTACTTC
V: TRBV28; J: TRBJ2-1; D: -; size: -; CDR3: CASSSRLVAYNEQFF; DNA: TGTGCCAGCAGTTCCCGACTAGTCGCTTACAATGAGCAGTTCTTC
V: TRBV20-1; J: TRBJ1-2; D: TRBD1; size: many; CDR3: CSASTRDSNYGYTF; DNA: TGCAGTGCTAGTACCCGGGACAGTAACTATGGCTACACCTTC
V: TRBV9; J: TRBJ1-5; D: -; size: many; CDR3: CASSVGTDNQPQHF; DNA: TGTGCCAGCAGCGTTGGGACGGATAATCAGCCCCAGCATTTT
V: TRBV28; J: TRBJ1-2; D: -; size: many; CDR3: CASSPNYGYTF; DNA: TGTGCCAGCAGCCCCAACTATGGCTACACCTTC
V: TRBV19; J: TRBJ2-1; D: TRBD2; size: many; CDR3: CASSISLAGEEQFF; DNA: TGTGCCAGTAGTATAAGTCTAGCGGGAGAGGAGCAGTTCTTC
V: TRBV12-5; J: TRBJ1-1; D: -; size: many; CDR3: CASGLMGEPEAFF; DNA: TGTGCTAGTGGTTTGATGGGGGAACCCGAAGCTTTCTTT
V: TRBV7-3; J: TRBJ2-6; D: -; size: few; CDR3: CASSRDLSSGANVLTF; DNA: TGTGCCAGCAGCCGTGACCTAAGCTCTGGGGCCAACGTCCTGACTTTC
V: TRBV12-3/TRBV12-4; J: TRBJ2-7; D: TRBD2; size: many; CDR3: CASSPSSGMYEQYF; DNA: TGTGCCAGCAGTCCCTCTAGCGGGATGTACGAGCAGTACTTC
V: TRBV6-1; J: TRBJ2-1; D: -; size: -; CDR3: CASRGAPWNEQFF; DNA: TGTGCCAGCCGCGGGGCCCCGTGGAATGAGCAGTTCTTC
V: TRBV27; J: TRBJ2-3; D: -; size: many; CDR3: CASSDPRTRPPDTQYF; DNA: TGTGCCAGCAGTGATCCCCGGACCCGACCCCCAGATACGCAGTATTTT
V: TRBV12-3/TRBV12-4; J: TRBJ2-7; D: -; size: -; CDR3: CASRIGPIETYEQYF; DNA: TGTGCCAGCAGGATAGGACCGATCGAAACCTACGAGCAGTACTTC
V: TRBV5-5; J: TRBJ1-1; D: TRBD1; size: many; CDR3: CASSSVDRETTEAFF; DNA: TGTGCCAGCAGCTCCGTGGACAGGGAGACGACTGAAGCTTTCTTT
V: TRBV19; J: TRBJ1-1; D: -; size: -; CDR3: CASFVDRWGNTEAFF; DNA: TGTGCCAGTTTCGTGGACAGATGGGGAAACACTGAAGCTTTCTTT
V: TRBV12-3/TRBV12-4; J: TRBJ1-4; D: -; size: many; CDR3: CASTAAREKLFF; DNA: TGTGCCAGCACGGCGGCTCGGGAAAAACTGTTTTTT
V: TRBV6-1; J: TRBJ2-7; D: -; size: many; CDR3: CAIDRSYEQYF; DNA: TGTGCCATCGACAGGAGCTACGAGCAGTACTTC